This note documents a single T cell receptor beta chain sequence. Germline-derived CDR1 and CDR2 are KGHSH and LQKENI. This CDR3 has 13 amino acids. V dropped 5 bases and J dropped 3 bases, with 11 bases sitting between them. The sample comes from a study of CD8 T cells in Susac syndrome. An input of 0.5 to 1 ug of RNA was subjected to reverse transcription using random hexamers. Amplification of TCR beta CDR3 used immunoSEQ multiplex PCR across 54 Vbeta and 13 Jbeta. One entry per CDR3 protein, called by TCRdb with MiXCR from the immunoSEQ multiplex PCR reads. There are nearly 200,000 distinct CDR3 sequences in the sample; about 95% occur only once, and around 0.085% lies in the top ten. CD8+ and CD4+ blood T cells underwent TCR beta sequencing. Included as multiple sclerosis controls were treatment-naive patients who had stable or active relapsing-remitting disease.

The receptor comes from a human donor with multiple sclerosis. V gene TRBV18 combines with J gene TRBJ2-7, with D maybe TRBD1 (5 bases). Input material: CD4+ T cells from PBMCs. The CDR3 spells CASSTLGDYEQYF. The CDR3 DNA reads as TGTGCCAGCTCAACCCTAGGGGACTACGAGCAGTACTTC.